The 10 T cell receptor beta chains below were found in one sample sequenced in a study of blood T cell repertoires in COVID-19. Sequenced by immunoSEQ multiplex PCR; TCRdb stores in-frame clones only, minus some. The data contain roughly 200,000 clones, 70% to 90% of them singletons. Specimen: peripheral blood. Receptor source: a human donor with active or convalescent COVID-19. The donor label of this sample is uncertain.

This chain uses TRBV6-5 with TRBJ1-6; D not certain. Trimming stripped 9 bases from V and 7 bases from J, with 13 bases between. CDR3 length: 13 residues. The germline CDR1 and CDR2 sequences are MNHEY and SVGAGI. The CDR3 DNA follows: TGTGCCAGTTCGCGCCTCCTGAATTCACCCCTCCACTTT. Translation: CASSRLLNSPLHF.

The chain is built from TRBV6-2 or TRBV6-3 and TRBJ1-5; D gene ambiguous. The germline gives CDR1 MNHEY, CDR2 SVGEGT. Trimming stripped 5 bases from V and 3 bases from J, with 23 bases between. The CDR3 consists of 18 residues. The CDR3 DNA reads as TGTGCCAGCAGTGACCTAAGCGGGAGGAGGAAGATCAATCAGCCCCAGCATTTT. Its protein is CASSDLSGRRKINQPQHF.

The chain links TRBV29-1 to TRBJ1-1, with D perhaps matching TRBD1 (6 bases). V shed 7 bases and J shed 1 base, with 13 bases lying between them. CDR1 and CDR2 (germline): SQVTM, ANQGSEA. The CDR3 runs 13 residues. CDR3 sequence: CSAGTGTNTEAFF. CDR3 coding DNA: TGCAGCGCCGGAACAGGGACGAACACTGAAGCTTTCTTT.

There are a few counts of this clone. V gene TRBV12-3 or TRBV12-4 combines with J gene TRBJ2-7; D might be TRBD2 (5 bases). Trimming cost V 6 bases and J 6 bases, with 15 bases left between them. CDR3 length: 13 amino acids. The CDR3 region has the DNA TGTGCCAGCAGCGACCAAGAACTAGGCGAGCAGTACTTC. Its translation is CASSDQELGEQYF.

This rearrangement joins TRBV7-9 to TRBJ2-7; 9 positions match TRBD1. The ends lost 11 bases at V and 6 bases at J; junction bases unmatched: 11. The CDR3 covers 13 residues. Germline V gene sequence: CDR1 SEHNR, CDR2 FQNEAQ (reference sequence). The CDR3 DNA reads TGTGCCTCTCGCCGGGACAGGGTCTCCGAGCAGTACTTC. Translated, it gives CASRRDRVSEQYF.

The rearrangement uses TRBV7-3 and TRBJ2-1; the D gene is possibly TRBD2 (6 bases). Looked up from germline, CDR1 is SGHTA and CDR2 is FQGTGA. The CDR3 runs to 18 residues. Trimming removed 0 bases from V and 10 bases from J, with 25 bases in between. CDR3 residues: CASSLTPRLAGRPREQFF. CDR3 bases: TGTGCCAGCAGCTTAACCCCTCGACTGGCCGGGAGACCTAGGGAGCAGTTCTTC.

The CDR3 nucleotides are TGTGCCAGCTCCTCCATGACCCGCGGCGGTCGACGGGCAGATACGCAGTATTTT. It is translated as CASSSMTRGGRRADTQYF. The rearrangement uses TRBV18 and TRBJ2-3, with D uncertain. CDR3 length equals 18 residues. V was cut by 6 bases and J by 4 bases, with 26 bases left in between. Germline assignment: CDR1 KGHSH and CDR2 LQKENI.

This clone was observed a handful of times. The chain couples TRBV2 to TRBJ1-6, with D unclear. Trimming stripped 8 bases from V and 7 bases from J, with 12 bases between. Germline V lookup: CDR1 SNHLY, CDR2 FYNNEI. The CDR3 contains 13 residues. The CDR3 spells CASLGGRNSPLHF. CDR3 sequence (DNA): TGTGCCAGCCTCGGAGGGCGGAATTCACCCCTCCACTTT. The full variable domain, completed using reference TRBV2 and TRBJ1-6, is EPEVTQTPSHQVTQMGQEVILRCVPISNHLYFYWYRQILGQKVEFLVSFYNNEISEKSEIFDDQFSVERPDGSNFTLKIRSTKLEDSAMYFCASLGGRNSPLHFGNGTRLTVT.

CDR3 sequence reads: CAWSQGTNEKLFF. As DNA, the CDR3 is TGTGCCTGGAGTCAGGGCACTAATGAAAAACTGTTTTTT. The chain has TRBV30 and TRBJ1-4; TRBD1 might be the D (5 bases). CDR3 length: 13 amino acids. Between the trimmed V and J ends, which lost 2 bases and 2 bases, there was a span of 6 bases. CDR1 and CDR2 from the germline V gene are GTSNPN and SVGIG (reference sequence). The entire variable domain, with the rest obtained from reference TRBV30 and TRBJ1-4, is as follows: SQTIHQWPATLVQPVGSPLSLECTVEGTSNPNLYWYRQAAGRGLQLLFYSVGIGQISSEVPQNLSASRPQDRQFILSSKKLLLSDSGFYLCAWSQGTNEKLFFGSGTQLSVL.

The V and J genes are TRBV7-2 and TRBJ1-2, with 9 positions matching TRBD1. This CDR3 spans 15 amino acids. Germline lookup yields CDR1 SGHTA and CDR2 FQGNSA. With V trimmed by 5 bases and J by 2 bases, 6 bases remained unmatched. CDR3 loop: CASSPSGTGNYGYTF. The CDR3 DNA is TGTGCCAGCAGCCCCTCCGGGACAGGGAACTATGGCTACACCTTC.